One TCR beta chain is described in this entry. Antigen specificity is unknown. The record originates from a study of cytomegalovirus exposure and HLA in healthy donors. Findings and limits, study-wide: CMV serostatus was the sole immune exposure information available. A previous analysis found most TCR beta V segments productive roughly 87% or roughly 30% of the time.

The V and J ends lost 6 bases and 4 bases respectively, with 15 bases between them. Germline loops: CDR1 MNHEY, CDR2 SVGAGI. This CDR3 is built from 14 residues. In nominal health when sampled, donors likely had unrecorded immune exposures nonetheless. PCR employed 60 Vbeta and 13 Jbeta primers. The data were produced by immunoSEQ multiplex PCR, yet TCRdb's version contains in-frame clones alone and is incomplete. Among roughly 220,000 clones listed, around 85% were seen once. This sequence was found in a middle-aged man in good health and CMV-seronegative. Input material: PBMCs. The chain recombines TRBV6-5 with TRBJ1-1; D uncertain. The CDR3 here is CASSPKQQLTEAFF. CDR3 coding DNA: TGTGCCAGCAGCCCAAAACAGCAACTCACTGAAGCTTTCTTT.